A selection of T cell receptor beta chains follows, all from one sample in a study of OX40 agonist ivuxolimab in advanced cancers. The repertoire was sequenced with immunoSEQ multiplex PCR; TCRdb's copy has only in-frame clones and lacks some. This sample has over 65,000 clones, with roughly 85% found just once. The sample was CD4+ or CD8+ T cells sorted from blood, taken in a trial of the OX40 agonist ivuxolimab. The receptors here all came from an adult with an advanced solid tumor such as melanoma, head and neck, liver or kidney cancer. Both conserved end residues are part of each CDR3. Fields, in order: V gene, CDR3 length, J gene, clone size, D gene, CDR3 DNA, CDR3 protein. A D gene is named only where the DNA matches it firmly. The size field is filled for only some rows; it gives once, few, many or a size class.

V gene: TRBV5-1
CDR3 length: 13
J gene: TRBJ1-1
clone size: NA
D gene: NA
CDR3 DNA: TGCGCCAGCAGAGGGACCGGGGGTACTGAAGCTTTCTTT
CDR3 protein: CASRGTGGTEAFF

V gene: TRBV7-2
CDR3 length: 17
J gene: TRBJ2-1
clone size: NA
D gene: TRBD2
CDR3 DNA: TGTGCCAGCAGCTTATGGCCTAGCGGGTCGACCTACAATGAGCAGTTCTTC
CDR3 protein: CASSLWPSGSTYNEQFF

V gene: TRBV5-1
CDR3 length: 14
J gene: TRBJ2-3
clone size: NA
D gene: NA
CDR3 DNA: TGCGCCAGCAGAGATGGGACTAGCACAGATACGCAGTATTTT
CDR3 protein: CASRDGTSTDTQYF

V gene: TRBV4-1
CDR3 length: 17
J gene: TRBJ2-1
clone size: NA
D gene: TRBD2
CDR3 DNA: TGCGCCAGCAGCCAAGGTTTACGGGGGGGCTCCTACAATGAGCAGTTCTTC
CDR3 protein: CASSQGLRGGSYNEQFF

V gene: TRBV7-6
CDR3 length: 15
J gene: TRBJ2-7
clone size: NA
D gene: TRBD2
CDR3 DNA: TGTGCCAGCAGTTCCAAAGCGGGGGGAGAATACGAGCAGTACTTC
CDR3 protein: CASSSKAGGEYEQYF

V gene: TRBV14
CDR3 length: 14
J gene: TRBJ2-1
clone size: NA
D gene: NA
CDR3 DNA: TGTGCCAGCAGCCAGAAACAGTGGGACAATGAGCAGTTCTTC
CDR3 protein: CASSQKQWDNEQFF

V gene: TRBV5-1
CDR3 length: 15
J gene: TRBJ2-7
clone size: NA
D gene: NA
CDR3 DNA: TGCGCCAGCAGCTCCCCTGGCGCGGCGTCCTACGAGCAGTACTTC
CDR3 protein: CASSSPGAASYEQYF

V gene: TRBV28
CDR3 length: 15
J gene: TRBJ1-1
clone size: NA
D gene: TRBD1
CDR3 DNA: TGTGCCAGCAGTCAGGGGACAGGGCGGTGGACTGAAGCTTTCTTT
CDR3 protein: CASSQGTGRWTEAFF

V gene: TRBV14
CDR3 length: 16
J gene: TRBJ1-1
clone size: NA
D gene: TRBD1
CDR3 DNA: TGTGCCAGCAGCCAGAGGCAGGGGGCAATGAACACTGAAGCTTTCTTT
CDR3 protein: CASSQRQGAMNTEAFF

V gene: TRBV5-1
CDR3 length: 13
J gene: TRBJ2-5
clone size: NA
D gene: NA
CDR3 DNA: TGCGCCAGCCGAACGGTTGGGGGAGAGACCCAGTACTTC
CDR3 protein: CASRTVGGETQYF

V gene: TRBV7-2
CDR3 length: 15
J gene: TRBJ2-5
clone size: once
D gene: NA
CDR3 DNA: TGTGCCAGCAGCTTAGGACGACGGGGGATGGGGACCCAGTACTTC
CDR3 protein: CASSLGRRGMGTQYF

V gene: TRBV19
CDR3 length: 14
J gene: TRBJ1-3
clone size: once
D gene: NA
CDR3 DNA: TGTGCCAGTAGTATAAGGAACTCTGGAAACACCATATATTTT
CDR3 protein: CASSIRNSGNTIYF

V gene: TRBV28
CDR3 length: 14
J gene: TRBJ2-7
clone size: once
D gene: NA
CDR3 DNA: TGTGCCAGCAGTTTACCCCCAGGGGCCTACGAGCAGTACTTC
CDR3 protein: CASSLPPGAYEQYF

V gene: TRBV7-9
CDR3 length: 17
J gene: TRBJ1-6
clone size: once
D gene: TRBD1
CDR3 DNA: TGTGCCAGCAGGCGAGGGACAGGGAGCTCCTATAATTCACCCCTCCACTTT
CDR3 protein: CASRRGTGSSYNSPLHF

V gene: TRBV6-1
CDR3 length: 14
J gene: TRBJ1-2
clone size: NA
D gene: NA
CDR3 DNA: TGTGCCAGCAGTGGGGATGGGACGGTCTATGGCTACACCTTC
CDR3 protein: CASSGDGTVYGYTF

V gene: TRBV28
CDR3 length: 13
J gene: TRBJ1-2
clone size: once
D gene: TRBD1
CDR3 DNA: TGTGCCAGCAGTAGGGACAGGGGACATGGCTACACCTTC
CDR3 protein: CASSRDRGHGYTF

V gene: TRBV19
CDR3 length: 15
J gene: TRBJ2-5
clone size: once
D gene: TRBD2
CDR3 DNA: TGTGCCAGTAGTCCCTTCTCGGGGGGGGCAGAGACCCAGTACTTC
CDR3 protein: CASSPFSGGAETQYF

V gene: TRBV2
CDR3 length: 13
J gene: TRBJ1-3
clone size: once
D gene: NA
CDR3 DNA: TGTGCCAGTGTGACAGACTCTGGAAACACCATATATTTT
CDR3 protein: CASVTDSGNTIYF

V gene: TRBV29-1
CDR3 length: 15
J gene: TRBJ2-7
clone size: NA
D gene: TRBD1
CDR3 DNA: TGCAGCGCAACCCGACAGGGCTCCAACTCCTACGAGCAGTACTTC
CDR3 protein: CSATRQGSNSYEQYF

V gene: TRBV7-2
CDR3 length: 13
J gene: TRBJ1-6
clone size: NA
D gene: NA
CDR3 DNA: TGTGCCAGCAGCCCGGACCGAAATTCACCCCTCCACTTT
CDR3 protein: CASSPDRNSPLHF

V gene: TRBV5-4
CDR3 length: 15
J gene: TRBJ1-6
clone size: NA
D gene: NA
CDR3 DNA: TGTGCCAGCAGCTTGGCCGGAGAGTACTATTCACCCCTCCACTTT
CDR3 protein: CASSLAGEYYSPLHF

V gene: TRBV2
CDR3 length: 14
J gene: TRBJ1-5
clone size: NA
D gene: NA
CDR3 DNA: TGTGCCAGCACGAGAGTTGATAGCAATCAGCCCCAGCATTTT
CDR3 protein: CASTRVDSNQPQHF

V gene: TRBV4-3
CDR3 length: 15
J gene: TRBJ1-1
clone size: NA
D gene: NA
CDR3 DNA: TGCGCCAGCAGCCAAGAGGGCGCGGCAGGCCTTGAAGCTTTCTTT
CDR3 protein: CASSQEGAAGLEAFF

V gene: TRBV4-3
CDR3 length: 18
J gene: TRBJ1-4
clone size: NA
D gene: NA
CDR3 DNA: TGCGCCAGCAGCCAAGTGGCCGTGGGTTCGGACGGGAATGAAAAACTGTTTTTT
CDR3 protein: CASSQVAVGSDGNEKLFF

V gene: TRBV27
CDR3 length: 16
J gene: TRBJ2-2
clone size: NA
D gene: NA
CDR3 DNA: TGTGCCAGCAGTTTATCTGGCAGGGGGGGAACCGGGGAGCTGTTTTTT
CDR3 protein: CASSLSGRGGTGELFF

V gene: TRBV5-1
CDR3 length: 13
J gene: TRBJ2-3
clone size: NA
D gene: NA
CDR3 DNA: TGCGCCACCAGGGGAGGGAGTTCAGATACGCAGTATTTT
CDR3 protein: CATRGGSSDTQYF

V gene: TRBV7-2
CDR3 length: 15
J gene: TRBJ2-7
clone size: NA
D gene: NA
CDR3 DNA: TGTGCCAGCAGCTTAGGCCACTCCACGGGCTACGAGCAGTACTTC
CDR3 protein: CASSLGHSTGYEQYF

V gene: TRBV4-3
CDR3 length: 13
J gene: TRBJ2-3
clone size: NA
D gene: NA
CDR3 DNA: TGCGCCAGCAGCCAAACTGCCGGGAATACGCAGTATTTT
CDR3 protein: CASSQTAGNTQYF

V gene: TRBV18
CDR3 length: 15
J gene: TRBJ2-7
clone size: NA
D gene: NA
CDR3 DNA: TGTGCCAGCTCACCGCGCGGCGGGGACCGGGACGAGCAGTACTTC
CDR3 protein: CASSPRGGDRDEQYF

V gene: TRBV11-2
CDR3 length: 16
J gene: TRBJ1-2
clone size: NA
D gene: NA
CDR3 DNA: TGTGCCAGCAGACGAGAACGTGGGGGCCTCGGCTATGGCTACACCTTC
CDR3 protein: CASRRERGGLGYGYTF

V gene: TRBV6-6
CDR3 length: 14
J gene: TRBJ2-3
clone size: NA
D gene: TRBD2
CDR3 DNA: TGTGCCAGCAGTAGGGGACTAGCGGCAGATACGCAGTATTTT
CDR3 protein: CASSRGLAADTQYF

V gene: TRBV7-9
CDR3 length: 13
J gene: TRBJ2-3
clone size: once
D gene: NA
CDR3 DNA: TGTGCCAGCAGCCGACAGGCCACAGATACGCAGTATTTT
CDR3 protein: CASSRQATDTQYF

V gene: TRBV5-4
CDR3 length: 20
J gene: TRBJ2-1
clone size: once
D gene: TRBD2
CDR3 DNA: TGTGCCAGCAGCCTTAGGGGAAGATTAGGGAGGGTTGGGTCCTACAATGAGCAGTTCTTC
CDR3 protein: CASSLRGRLGRVGSYNEQFF

V gene: TRBV6-5
CDR3 length: 13
J gene: TRBJ1-6
clone size: NA
D gene: NA
CDR3 DNA: TGTGCCAGCAGTTATACCGGGGGTTCACCCCTCCACTTT
CDR3 protein: CASSYTGGSPLHF

V gene: TRBV15
CDR3 length: 12
J gene: TRBJ2-7
clone size: once
D gene: NA
CDR3 DNA: TGTGCCACCAGCAGAGACACCGGCGAGCAGTACTTC
CDR3 protein: CATSRDTGEQYF

V gene: TRBV30
CDR3 length: 13
J gene: TRBJ2-6
clone size: NA
D gene: NA
CDR3 DNA: TGTGCCTGGAGCGGCGCTGGGGCCAACGTCCTGACTTTC
CDR3 protein: CAWSGAGANVLTF

V gene: TRBV6-1
CDR3 length: 15
J gene: TRBJ2-7
clone size: NA
D gene: TRBD1
CDR3 DNA: TGTGCCAGCAGTGGTCGGGACAGGTTGAGCTACGAGCAGTACTTC
CDR3 protein: CASSGRDRLSYEQYF

V gene: TRBV5-4
CDR3 length: 14
J gene: TRBJ1-1
clone size: NA
D gene: NA
CDR3 DNA: TGTGCCAGCAGCTTGGACAGCATGAACACTGAAGCTTTCTTT
CDR3 protein: CASSLDSMNTEAFF

V gene: TRBV9
CDR3 length: 16
J gene: TRBJ1-6
clone size: NA
D gene: NA
CDR3 DNA: TGTGCCAGCAGCGCGTATGAGAGAGCCTATAATTCACCCCTCCACTTT
CDR3 protein: CASSAYERAYNSPLHF

V gene: TRBV2
CDR3 length: 13
J gene: TRBJ1-6
clone size: NA
D gene: NA
CDR3 DNA: TGTGCCAGCAACGCGTTGGGGGTCTCACCCCTCCACTTT
CDR3 protein: CASNALGVSPLHF

V gene: TRBV7-9
CDR3 length: 13
J gene: TRBJ1-5
clone size: NA
D gene: NA
CDR3 DNA: TGTGCCAGCAGCTTTAATAGCAATCAGCCCCAGCATTTT
CDR3 protein: CASSFNSNQPQHF

V gene: TRBV4-3
CDR3 length: 16
J gene: TRBJ2-3
clone size: NA
D gene: NA
CDR3 DNA: TGCGCCAGCAGCCAAAGGGGCGGACGGTACACAGATACGCAGTATTTT
CDR3 protein: CASSQRGGRYTDTQYF

V gene: TRBV7-2
CDR3 length: 18
J gene: TRBJ1-1
clone size: NA
D gene: NA
CDR3 DNA: TGTGCCAGCAGCTTAAATCCGGTACTCGGGGGCCGGATCACTGAAGCTTTCTTT
CDR3 protein: CASSLNPVLGGRITEAFF

V gene: TRBV5-1
CDR3 length: 14
J gene: TRBJ2-3
clone size: NA
D gene: NA
CDR3 DNA: TGCGCCAGCAGCTTTGGCCTATTAACAGATACGCAGTATTTT
CDR3 protein: CASSFGLLTDTQYF

V gene: TRBV30
CDR3 length: 14
J gene: TRBJ1-2
clone size: NA
D gene: NA
CDR3 DNA: TGTGCCTGGGAAAAAAGACTGCATAACTATGGCTACACCTTC
CDR3 protein: CAWEKRLHNYGYTF

V gene: TRBV7-6
CDR3 length: 13
J gene: TRBJ1-2
clone size: NA
D gene: TRBD1
CDR3 DNA: TGTGCCAGCAGCTTCCGGGACAGGGGCGGCTACACCTTC
CDR3 protein: CASSFRDRGGYTF

V gene: TRBV30
CDR3 length: 11
J gene: TRBJ2-7
clone size: NA
D gene: NA
CDR3 DNA: TGTGCCTGGAGTGCCAACTACGAGCAGTACTTC
CDR3 protein: CAWSANYEQYF

V gene: TRBV14
CDR3 length: 14
J gene: TRBJ1-2
clone size: NA
D gene: NA
CDR3 DNA: TGTGCCAGCAGCCCCTACGACAGCCTCTATGGCTACACCTTC
CDR3 protein: CASSPYDSLYGYTF

V gene: TRBV4-3
CDR3 length: 15
J gene: TRBJ1-4
clone size: NA
D gene: NA
CDR3 DNA: TGCGCCAGCAGCCAAGTCCCCCGACACGATGAAAAACTGTTTTTT
CDR3 protein: CASSQVPRHDEKLFF

V gene: TRBV5-4
CDR3 length: 14
J gene: TRBJ1-5
clone size: NA
D gene: NA
CDR3 DNA: TGTGCCAGCAGCTTGGGTAGGGGCAATCAGCCCCAGCATTTT
CDR3 protein: CASSLGRGNQPQHF

V gene: TRBV7-3
CDR3 length: 19
J gene: TRBJ1-4
clone size: NA
D gene: NA
CDR3 DNA: TGTGCCAGCAGCTTAACTCACAGACACCTCGTTGCAACTAATGAAAAACTGTTTTTT
CDR3 protein: CASSLTHRHLVATNEKLFF

V gene: TRBV5-4
CDR3 length: 14
J gene: TRBJ1-2
clone size: NA
D gene: TRBD1
CDR3 DNA: TGTGCCAGCAGCAGAAACAGGGGAAACTATGGCTACACCTTC
CDR3 protein: CASSRNRGNYGYTF

V gene: TRBV7-3
CDR3 length: 16
J gene: TRBJ2-1
clone size: NA
D gene: NA
CDR3 DNA: TGTGCCAGCAGTGTCGGGTATCGGGGGCGCGACAATGAGCAGTTCTTC
CDR3 protein: CASSVGYRGRDNEQFF

V gene: TRBV7-2
CDR3 length: 11
J gene: TRBJ2-1
clone size: NA
D gene: NA
CDR3 DNA: TGTGCCAGCAGCCAAAACAATGAGCAGTTCTTC
CDR3 protein: CASSQNNEQFF